This T cell receptor beta chain comes out of a study of blood T cell repertoires in COVID-19. Study details: Specimens from acute and convalescent COVID-19 originated in the United States, Italy and Spain. T cells, B-cell-depleted T cells, or PBMCs supplied cDNA or gDNA.

Looked up from germline, CDR1 is SGHRS and CDR2 is YFSETQ. The CDR3 covers 12 residues. The V gene lost 0 bases and the J gene lost 7 bases, with 8 bases spanning the gap. This clone showed up just once. Assay: immunoSEQ multiplex PCR; the TCRdb copy retains only in-frame clones and omits some. This sample has tens of thousands of clones, with 88% found just once. This receptor was taken from a human donor in a cohort sampled during active COVID-19. Sequenced sample: peripheral blood. The V and J genes are TRBV5-1 and TRBJ2-7; tentative D call: TRBD2 (5 bases). The CDR3 protein is CASSLGGGEQYF. The CDR3 DNA reads as TGCGCCAGCAGCTTGGGAGGAGGAGAGCAGTACTTC.